The next 31 T cell receptor beta chains were all read from a single sample in a study of T cell responses to AZD1222 COVID-19 vaccine. Only in-frame clones appear in the TCRdb table, and some are missing; sequencing was by immunoSEQ multiplex PCR. Of approximately 140,000 clones in the sample, about 92% were seen once. Source: peripheral blood, taken 28 days after the second AZD1222 dose. The receptors stem from an adult who received the AZD1222 COVID-19 vaccine.

This rearrangement joins TRBV27 to TRBJ2-1; 15 nucleotides align to TRBD2. CDR3 length: 16 residues. Germline V CDR1 and CDR2: MNHEY, SMNVEV (reference sequence). The junction had 7 bases not matched to a gene; V was cut back by 9 bases and J by 4 bases. CDR3 region: CARRGTSGRLYNEQFF. The CDR3 DNA follows: TGTGCCAGACGCGGGACTAGCGGGAGGCTTTACAATGAGCAGTTCTTC.

CDR3 nucleotides: TGTGCCAGCTGGCGGGCGGGGCAGGGGCCCCTCCACTTT. Protein sequence: CASWRAGQGPLHF. The chain joins TRBV12-3 or TRBV12-4 to TRBJ1-6, with a weak D call TRBD1 (6 bases). The CDR3 has 13 amino acids. V shed 8 bases and J shed 13 bases, with 18 bases lying between them.

This chain joins TRBV5-1 and TRBJ2-1; D possibly uses TRBD1 or TRBD2 (6 bases each). Germline CDR1 and CDR2: SGHRS and YFSETQ. The germline V and J ends were trimmed by 0 bases and 8 bases, with 15 bases remaining between them. The CDR3 consists of 15 residues. This CDR3 reads CASSLAPDGGDEQFF. The CDR3 DNA reads TGCGCCAGCAGCTTGGCGCCCGACGGGGGCGATGAGCAGTTCTTC. Supplemented by reference TRBV5-1 and TRBJ2-1, the full variable domain reads KAGVTQTPRYLIKTRGQQVTLSCSPISGHRSVSWYQQTPGQGLQFLFEYFSETQRNKGNFPGRFSGRQFSNSRSEMNVSTLELGDSALYLCASSLAPDGGDEQFFGPGTRLTVL.

The chain has TRBV4-1 and TRBJ2-2; 12 bases match TRBD2. Germline CDR1 MGHRA, CDR2 YSYEKL. The CDR3 runs to 17 residues. The V and J ends lost 1 base and 5 bases, in that order; junction bases with no gene match: 5. This CDR3 reads CASSQGLAGVRTGELFF. In nucleotides, the CDR3 is TGCGCCAGCAGCCAAGGACTAGCGGGAGTTAGGACCGGGGAGCTGTTTTTT.

V gene TRBV3-1 (or the pseudogene TRBV3-2) combines with J gene TRBJ1-5; D is ambiguous. This CDR3 is built from 14 residues. With 5 bases removed from V and 3 bases from J, the gap between germline ends came to 11 bases. CDR1 and CDR2 from the germline V gene are LGHDT and YNNKEL (reference sequence). For the CDR3, the DNA is TGTGCCAGCAGCGGAGGGTTATTCAATCAGCCCCAGCATTTT. It codes for CASSGGLFNQPQHF.

This chain uses TRBV2 with TRBJ1-6; a possible D gene is TRBD1 (6 bases). In germline, CDR1 is SNHLY, CDR2 FYNNEI. The V end was cut by 3 bases, the J end by 6 bases, with 15 bases between. CDR3 length: 16 amino acids. The CDR3: CASSDSGVNTNSPLHF. CDR3 nucleotide sequence: TGTGCCAGCAGTGATTCAGGGGTGAATACTAATTCACCCCTCCACTTT.

The rearrangement links TRBV7-9 to TRBJ1-5; D might be TRBD1 (6 bases). The CDR3 totals 13 residues. Trimming left V 7 bases short and J 4 bases short, with 11 bases between. The V gene's germline CDR1 is SEHNR and CDR2 FQNEAQ (reference sequence). In DNA form, the CDR3 reads TGTGCCAGCAATAGGGGGGGAAATCAGCCCCAGCATTTT. This gives the protein CASNRGGNQPQHF.

The rearrangement links TRBV5-4 to TRBJ2-3; D is possibly TRBD2 (7 bases). CDR1 and CDR2 (germline): SGHNT, YYREEE (reference sequence). Trimming stripped 5 bases from V and 4 bases from J, with 14 bases between. This CDR3 is 14 amino acids long. The CDR3: CASRSGGGSDTQYF. CDR3 bases: TGTGCCAGCAGGTCCGGCGGGGGCTCAGATACGCAGTATTTT.

The rearrangement joins TRBV3-1 (or the pseudogene TRBV3-2) to TRBJ2-7; TRBD1 is a possible D gene (6 bases). The germline V gene encodes CDR1 LGHDT and CDR2 YNNKEL (reference sequence). This CDR3 region has 20 residues. V dropped 3 bases and J dropped 4 bases, with 31 bases sitting between them. This CDR3 is CASSHPPRSGTRLSWYEQYF. As DNA, the CDR3 is TGTGCCAGCAGCCATCCACCCCGGTCCGGGACAAGATTATCATGGTACGAGCAGTACTTC.

The chain links TRBV19 to TRBJ1-5, with 11 bases matching TRBD1. Looked up from germline, CDR1 is LNHDA and CDR2 is SQIVND (reference sequence). With 4 bases clipped from V and 2 bases from J, the junction kept 7 bases outside the gene matches. The CDR3 contains 17 residues. The DNA of the CDR3 is TGTGCCAGTAGTAAAAGGACAGGGGGCTGGGGCAATCAGCCCCAGCATTTT. Encoded protein: CASSKRTGGWGNQPQHF.

J is TRBJ2-5 and V is TRBV30; possibly TRBD1 or TRBD2 for D (5 bases each). Germline V gene lookup returns CDR1 GTSNPN and CDR2 SVGIG (reference sequence). This CDR3 comprises 17 residues. V was pared by 3 bases and J by 2 bases, with 22 bases between. The DNA for the CDR3 is TGTGCCTGGAGCGTCGGAGCAGCGGTGGGGGAGCAAGAGACCCAGTACTTC. Its protein is CAWSVGAAVGEQETQYF.

The chain carries TRBV5-1 and TRBJ2-7, with D perhaps TRBD1 (6 bases). The CDR3 is 15 residues long. Between the trimmed V and J ends, which lost 0 bases and 3 bases, there was a span of 13 bases. The germline V gene encodes CDR1 SGHRS and CDR2 YFSETQ. For the CDR3, the DNA is TGCGCCAGCAGCTTGGTAGGGGGTAATGGCTACGAGCAGTACTTC. This codes for CASSLVGGNGYEQYF.

J is TRBJ1-2 and V is TRBV3-1 (or the pseudogene TRBV3-2), with TRBD1 matching over 7 bases. The CDR3 contains 13 residues. V lost 1 base to trimming and J lost 6 bases; unmatched junction nucleotides: 2. The germline V gene has CDR1 LGHDT and CDR2 YNNKEL (reference sequence). CDR3 loop: CASSQAQGDGYTF. CDR3 DNA: TGTGCCAGCAGCCAAGCCCAGGGGGATGGCTACACCTTC.

CDR3 loop: CASSLITGDYGYTF. CDR3 coding DNA: TGTGCCAGCAGCTTGATTACAGGGGACTATGGCTACACCTTC. The chain has TRBV5-8 and TRBJ1-2; 7 bases agree with TRBD1. With 1 base clipped from V and 3 bases from J, the junction kept 3 bases outside the gene matches. The germline CDR1 and CDR2 sequences are SGHTS and YDEGEE. The CDR3 sequence is 14 residues long.

This sequence joins TRBV7-8 and TRBJ1-2; TRBD1 is a possible D gene (5 bases). V lost 7 bases, J lost 8 bases, and 14 bases lay in between. In germline, CDR1 is SGHVS, CDR2 FQNEAQ. This CDR3 has 12 amino acids. CDR3 DNA: TGTGCCAGCACCGGGACCGGGGACGGCTACACCTTC. Translation gives CASTGTGDGYTF.

As DNA, the CDR3 is TGTGCCAGCAGCATGGGGGCGTACACCGGGGAGCTGTTTTTT. Translating gives CASSMGAYTGELFF. V and J are TRBV7-9 and TRBJ2-2, with D possibly TRBD1 on 6 matching bases. Germline values: CDR1 SEHNR, CDR2 FQNEAQ (reference sequence). This CDR3 has 14 amino acids. V was trimmed by 5 bases and J by 3 bases, leaving 10 bases between them.

The rearrangement joins TRBV5-1 to TRBJ2-7; TRBD1 aligns across 8 bases. This CDR3 has 17 residues. CDR1 is SGHRS, CDR2 YFSETQ, per germline. Trimming cost V 4 bases and J 2 bases; bases outside gene matches: 14. CDR3 sequence: CASSRGADRVRAYEQYF. The CDR3 region has the DNA TGCGCCAGCAGCCGTGGGGCGGACAGGGTTAGGGCCTACGAGCAGTACTTC.

V usage is TRBV5-6 and J usage is TRBJ2-7; the D is unclear. Trimming left V 1 base short and J 2 bases short, with 10 bases between. The V gene's germline CDR1 is SGHDT and CDR2 YYEEEE. CDR3 length equals 14 residues. The CDR3: CASSLPGRAYEQYF. The DNA for the CDR3 is TGTGCCAGCAGCTTGCCTGGAAGGGCCTACGAGCAGTACTTC.

The chain combines TRBV7-9 with TRBJ1-1, with D perhaps TRBD1 (6 bases). Germline CDR1 is SEHNR and CDR2 is FQNEAQ (reference sequence). The CDR3 sequence is 14 residues long. V gave up 4 bases and J gave up 2 bases, with 11 bases separating them. CDR3 sequence reads: CASSWWDTNTEAFF. The CDR3 DNA is TGTGCCAGCAGCTGGTGGGACACCAACACTGAAGCTTTCTTT.

Remarks on this clone: At one of its ends the junction is not consistent with the germline gene, which may arise from a read error. This chain uses TRBV27 with TRBJ2-5, with D possibly TRBD1 on 5 matching bases. The CDR3 is 12 amino acids. In germline, CDR1 is MNHEY, CDR2 SMNVEV (reference sequence). The CDR3: CASGAYQETQYF. The CDR3 region has the DNA TGTGCCAGCGGGGCGTACCAGGAGACCCAGTACTTC.

This chain links TRBV7-8 with TRBJ1-6; 9 nucleotides line up with TRBD1. Germline V gene data show CDR1 as SGHVS and CDR2 as FQNEAQ. Trimming removed 2 bases from V and 6 bases from J; junction bases left unmatched: 8. CDR3 length: 17 amino acids. The CDR3 region is CASSLRQGVFLNSPLHF. The DNA of the CDR3 is TGTGCCAGCAGCTTAAGACAGGGGGTATTCCTTAATTCACCCCTCCACTTT.

In its sample, this clone was seen a few times. V is TRBV30 and J is TRBJ1-3; the D gene is possibly TRBD1 (5 bases). This CDR3 is 13 amino acids long. Germline V gene lookup returns CDR1 GTSNPN and CDR2 SVGIG (reference sequence). Trimming took off 6 bases at V and 0 bases at J, with 9 bases between the two ends. For the CDR3, the DNA is TGTGCCTGCGCAGGGAGCTCTGGAAACACCATATATTTT. It specifies CACAGSSGNTIYF.

The chain is built from TRBV5-1 and TRBJ2-7; D is possibly TRBD1 (7 bases). The ends were cut back, 0 bases at V and 2 bases at J, with 15 bases in the middle. Germline V lookup: CDR1 SGHRS, CDR2 YFSETQ. This CDR3 comprises 16 residues. CDR3: CASSLVGGTETYEQYF. CDR3 coding DNA: TGCGCCAGCAGCTTGGTCGGAGGGACAGAGACCTACGAGCAGTACTTC. Drawing the rest from reference TRBV5-1 and TRBJ2-7, the complete variable domain is KAGVTQTPRYLIKTRGQQVTLSCSPISGHRSVSWYQQTPGQGLQFLFEYFSETQRNKGNFPGRFSGRQFSNSRSEMNVSTLELGDSALYLCASSLVGGTETYEQYFGPGTRLTVT.

In its sample, this clone is medium-sized. The V call is TRBV2, the J call TRBJ2-7, with TRBD1 matching 7 bases. The CDR3 has 14 amino acids. Losses at the gene ends were 6 bases for V and 2 bases for J; bases not matched to a gene: 7. Germline V gives CDR1 SNHLY, CDR2 FYNNEI. The CDR3 loop is CASSAGTATYEQYF. CDR3 in DNA: TGTGCCAGCAGCGCCGGGACAGCGACCTACGAGCAGTACTTC.

CDR3 bases: TGTGCCTGGAGTGTACCGAAGAGGGGGAATGCTGAAGCTTTCTTT. Translation gives CAWSVPKRGNAEAFF. J is TRBJ1-1 and V is TRBV30; a possible D gene is TRBD1 (6 bases). Trimming took 0 bases from V and 6 from J, leaving 17 bases between them. The CDR3 contains 15 residues. Per germline, CDR1 GTSNPN and CDR2 SVGIG (reference sequence).

The V call is TRBV29-1, the J call TRBJ1-1; D gene ambiguous. Trimming removed 3 bases from V and 1 base from J, with 6 bases in between. CDR1 SQVTM and CDR2 ANQGSEA come from the germline V gene. The length of the CDR3 is 12 residues. CDR3 sequence (DNA): TGCAGCGTTGATGCGGGGAACACTGAAGCTTTCTTT. This gives the protein CSVDAGNTEAFF.

The chain combines TRBV29-1 with TRBJ1-3, with D possibly being TRBD1 (5 bases). This CDR3 spans 16 amino acids. From germline, CDR1 is SQVTM and CDR2 ANQGSEA. V lost 3 bases to trimming and J lost 2 bases, with 17 bases between them. In nucleotides, the CDR3 is TGCAGCGTTGACGGGGGACTCGTCGCAACTGGAAACACCATATATTTT. Translating gives CSVDGGLVATGNTIYF.

The chain combines TRBV6-2 or TRBV6-3 with TRBJ2-7, with D possibly TRBD2 on 6 matching bases. The CDR3 sequence is 18 residues long. The germline gives CDR1 MNHEY, CDR2 SVGEGT. The V end lost 2 bases, the J end lost 0 bases, and 20 bases lay between the germline ends. The CDR3 region is CASSYPSPPGDFSYEQYF. Here the CDR3 DNA reads TGTGCCAGCAGTTACCCTTCCCCCCCGGGGGATTTCTCCTACGAGCAGTACTTC.

This chain links TRBV7-9 with TRBJ2-7; tentatively, D is TRBD1 or TRBD2 (7 bases each). Trimming removed 5 bases from V and 0 bases from J, with 20 bases in between. The CDR3 runs to 17 residues. Per the germline V gene, CDR1 is SEHNR and CDR2 is FQNEAQ (reference sequence). Written as DNA, the CDR3 is TGTGCCAGCAGCCAAACACGACAGGGCGGGAGCTCCTACGAGCAGTACTTC. Encoded protein: CASSQTRQGGSSYEQYF.

V usage is TRBV9 and J usage is TRBJ2-5, with D possibly being TRBD2 (5 bases). The CDR3 totals 13 residues. Germline CDR1 is SGDLS and CDR2 is YYNGEE. V was pared by 10 bases and J by 0 bases, with 13 bases between. The chain's CDR3 is CAASLQYQETQYF. The CDR3 region has the DNA TGTGCCGCTAGCTTACAGTACCAAGAGACCCAGTACTTC. The variable domain in full, with the rest retrieved from reference TRBV9 and TRBJ2-5, is DSGVTQTPKHLITATGQRVTLRCSPRSGDLSVYWYQQSLDQGLQFLIQYYNGEERAKGNILERFSAQQFPDLHSELNLSSLELGDSALYFCAASLQYQETQYFGPGTRLLVL.

J is TRBJ2-7 and V is TRBV7-2, with D possibly being TRBD1 (5 bases). The CDR3 runs to 14 residues. Germline V gene sequence: CDR1 SGHTA, CDR2 FQGNSA. The V gene lost 1 base and the J gene lost 3 bases, with 10 bases spanning the gap. CDR3 sequence (DNA): TGTGCCAGCAGCTTAGAGGCAGGGTACTACGAGCAGTACTTC. Translated, it gives CASSLEAGYYEQYF.